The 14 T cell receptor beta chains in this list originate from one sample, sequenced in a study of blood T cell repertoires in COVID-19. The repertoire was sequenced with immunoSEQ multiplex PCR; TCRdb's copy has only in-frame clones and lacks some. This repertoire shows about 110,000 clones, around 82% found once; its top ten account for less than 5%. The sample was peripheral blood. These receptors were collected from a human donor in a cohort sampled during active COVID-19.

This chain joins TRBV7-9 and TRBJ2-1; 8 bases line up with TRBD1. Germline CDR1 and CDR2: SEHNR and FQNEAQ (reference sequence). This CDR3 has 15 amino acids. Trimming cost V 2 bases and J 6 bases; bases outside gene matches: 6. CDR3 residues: CASSLPLGQGNEQFF. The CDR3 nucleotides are TGTGCCAGCAGCTTACCTCTAGGACAGGGCAATGAGCAGTTCTTC.

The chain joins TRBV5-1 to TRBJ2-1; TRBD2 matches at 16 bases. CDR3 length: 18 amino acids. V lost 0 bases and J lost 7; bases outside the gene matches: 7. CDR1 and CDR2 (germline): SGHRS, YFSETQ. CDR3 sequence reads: CASSLGILGLAGGNEQFF. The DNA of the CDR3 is TGCGCCAGCAGCTTGGGGATCCTGGGACTAGCGGGAGGGAATGAGCAGTTCTTC.

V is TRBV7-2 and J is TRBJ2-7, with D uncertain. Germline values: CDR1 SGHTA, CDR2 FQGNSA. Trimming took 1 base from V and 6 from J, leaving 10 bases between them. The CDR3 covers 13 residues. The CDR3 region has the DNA TGTGCCAGCAGCTTAGGGCCGCCGGGCGAGCAGTACTTC. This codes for CASSLGPPGEQYF.

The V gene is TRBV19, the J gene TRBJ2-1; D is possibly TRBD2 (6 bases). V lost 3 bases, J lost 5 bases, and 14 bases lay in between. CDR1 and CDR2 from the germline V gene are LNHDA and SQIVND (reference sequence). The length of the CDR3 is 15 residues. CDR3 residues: CASSITGTVDNEQFF. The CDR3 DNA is TGTGCCAGTAGTATCACCGGGACTGTGGACAATGAGCAGTTCTTC. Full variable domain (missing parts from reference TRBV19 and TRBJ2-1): DGGITQSPKYLFRKEGQNVTLSCEQNLNHDAMYWYRQDPGQGLRLIYYSQIVNDFQKGDIAEGYSVSREKKESFPLTVTSAQKNPTAFYLCASSITGTVDNEQFFGPGTRLTVL.

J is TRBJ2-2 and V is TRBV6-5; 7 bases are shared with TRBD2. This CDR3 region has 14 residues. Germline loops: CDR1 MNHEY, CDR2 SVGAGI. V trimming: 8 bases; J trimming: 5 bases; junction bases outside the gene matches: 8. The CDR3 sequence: CASRGEIRTGELFF. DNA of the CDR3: TGTGCCAGCCGGGGGGAGATAAGGACCGGGGAGCTGTTTTTT.

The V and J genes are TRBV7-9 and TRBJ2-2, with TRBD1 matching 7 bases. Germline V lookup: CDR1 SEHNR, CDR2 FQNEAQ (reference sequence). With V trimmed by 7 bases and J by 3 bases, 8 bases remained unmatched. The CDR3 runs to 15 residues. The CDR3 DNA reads TGTGCCAGCAACTCCTTTAGGGGGCACACCGGGGAGCTGTTTTTT. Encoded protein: CASNSFRGHTGELFF.

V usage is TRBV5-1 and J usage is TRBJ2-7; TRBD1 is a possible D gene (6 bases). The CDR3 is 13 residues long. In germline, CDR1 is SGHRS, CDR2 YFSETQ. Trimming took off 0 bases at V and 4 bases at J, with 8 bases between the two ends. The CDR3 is CASSLGQVYEQYF. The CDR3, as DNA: TGCGCCAGCAGCTTGGGACAGGTGTACGAGCAGTACTTC. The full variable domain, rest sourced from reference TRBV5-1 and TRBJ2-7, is KAGVTQTPRYLIKTRGQQVTLSCSPISGHRSVSWYQQTPGQGLQFLFEYFSETQRNKGNFPGRFSGRQFSNSRSEMNVSTLELGDSALYLCASSLGQVYEQYFGPGTRLTVT.

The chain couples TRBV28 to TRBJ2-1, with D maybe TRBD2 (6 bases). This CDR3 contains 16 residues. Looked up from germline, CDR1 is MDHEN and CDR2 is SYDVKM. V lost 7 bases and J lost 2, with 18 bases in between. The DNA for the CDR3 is TGTGCCAGCACCTTAAGGCTAGCGCTTACCTACAATGAGCAGTTCTTC. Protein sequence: CASTLRLALTYNEQFF.

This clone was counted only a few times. The CDR3 DNA follows: TGTGCCAGCAGCCCCGGGGACAGGGGAATTTGGACTGAAGCTTTCTTT. Its translation: CASSPGDRGIWTEAFF. The genes are TRBV7-3 and TRBJ1-1; 10 nucleotides line up with TRBD1. With 5 bases clipped from V and 5 bases from J, the junction kept 11 bases outside the gene matches. The germline CDR1 and CDR2 sequences are SGHTA and FQGTGA. This CDR3 comprises 16 residues.

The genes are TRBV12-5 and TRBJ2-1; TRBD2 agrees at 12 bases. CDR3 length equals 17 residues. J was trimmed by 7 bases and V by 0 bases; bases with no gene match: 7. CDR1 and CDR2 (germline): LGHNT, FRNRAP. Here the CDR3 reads CASGLVVLAGGGNEQFF. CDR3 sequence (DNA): TGTGCTAGTGGTTTGGTAGTACTAGCGGGAGGTGGGAATGAGCAGTTCTTC.

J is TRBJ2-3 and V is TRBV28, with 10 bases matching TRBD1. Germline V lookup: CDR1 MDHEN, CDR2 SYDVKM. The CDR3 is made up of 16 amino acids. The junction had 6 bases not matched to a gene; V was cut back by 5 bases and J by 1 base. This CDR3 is CASSLTGTGGTDTQYF. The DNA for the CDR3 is TGTGCCAGCAGTCTTACCGGGACAGGGGGCACAGATACGCAGTATTTT.

As DNA, the CDR3 is TGCGCCAGCAGCTTGGCCCTAGCGGGGGAAGATACGCAGTATTTT. This codes for CASSLALAGEDTQYF. V is TRBV5-1 and J is TRBJ2-3; 10 bases line up with TRBD2. There are 15 residues in the CDR3. Germline assignment: CDR1 SGHRS and CDR2 YFSETQ. Trimming removed 0 bases from V and 5 bases from J; junction bases left unmatched: 3.

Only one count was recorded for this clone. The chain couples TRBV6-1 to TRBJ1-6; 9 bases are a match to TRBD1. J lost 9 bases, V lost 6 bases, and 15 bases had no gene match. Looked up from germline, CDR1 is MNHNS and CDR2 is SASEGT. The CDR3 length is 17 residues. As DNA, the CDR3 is TGTGCCAGCAGGGAATATCTGACAGGGGGAAAAGGTTCACCCCTCCACTTT. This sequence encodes CASREYLTGGKGSPLHF.

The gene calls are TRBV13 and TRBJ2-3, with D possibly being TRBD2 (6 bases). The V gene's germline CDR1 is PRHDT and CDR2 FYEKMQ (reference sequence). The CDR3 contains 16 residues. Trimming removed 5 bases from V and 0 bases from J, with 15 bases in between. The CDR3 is CASSRPVSGSTDTQYF. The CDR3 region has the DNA TGTGCCAGCAGCCGCCCAGTGAGCGGGAGCACAGATACGCAGTATTTT.